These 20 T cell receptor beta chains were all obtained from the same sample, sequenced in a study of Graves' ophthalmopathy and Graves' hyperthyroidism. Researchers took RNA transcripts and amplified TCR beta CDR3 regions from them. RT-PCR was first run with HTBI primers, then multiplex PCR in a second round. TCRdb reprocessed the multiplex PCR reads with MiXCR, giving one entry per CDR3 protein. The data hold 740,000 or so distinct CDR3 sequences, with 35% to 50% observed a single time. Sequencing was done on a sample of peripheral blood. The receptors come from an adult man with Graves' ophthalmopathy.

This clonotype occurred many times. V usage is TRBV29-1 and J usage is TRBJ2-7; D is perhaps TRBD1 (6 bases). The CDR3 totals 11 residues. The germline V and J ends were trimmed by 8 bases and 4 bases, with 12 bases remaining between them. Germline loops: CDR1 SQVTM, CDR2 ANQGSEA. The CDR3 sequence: CSSVQGYEQYF. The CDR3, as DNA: TGCAGCTCCGTTCAGGGGTACGAGCAGTACTTC.

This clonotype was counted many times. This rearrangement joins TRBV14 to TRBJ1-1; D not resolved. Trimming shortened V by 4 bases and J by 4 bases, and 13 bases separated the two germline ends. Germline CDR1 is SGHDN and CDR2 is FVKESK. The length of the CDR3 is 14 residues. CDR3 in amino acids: CASSPYLGSTEAFF. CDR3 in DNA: TGTGCCAGCAGCCCCTACCTAGGCAGCACTGAAGCTTTCTTT.

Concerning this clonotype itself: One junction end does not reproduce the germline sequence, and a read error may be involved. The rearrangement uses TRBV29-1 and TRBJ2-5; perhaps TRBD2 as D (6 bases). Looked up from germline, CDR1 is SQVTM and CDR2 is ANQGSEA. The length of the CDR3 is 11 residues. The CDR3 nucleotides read TGTGCCTGGAGTGGGGGGGAGACCCAGTACTTC. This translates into CAWSGGETQYF. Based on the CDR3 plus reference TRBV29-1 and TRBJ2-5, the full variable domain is SAVISQKPSRDICQRGTSLTIQCQVDSQVTMMFWYRQQPGQSLTLIATANQGSEATYESGFVIDKFPISRPNLTFSTLTVSNMSPEDSSIYLCAWSGGETQYFGPGTRLLVL.

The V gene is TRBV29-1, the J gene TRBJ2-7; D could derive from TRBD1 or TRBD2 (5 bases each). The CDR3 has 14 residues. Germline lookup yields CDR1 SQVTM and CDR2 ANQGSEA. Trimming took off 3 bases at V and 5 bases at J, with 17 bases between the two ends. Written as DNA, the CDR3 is TGCAGCGTTGACCGAGGGACCGGCAACAACGAGCAGTACTTC. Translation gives CSVDRGTGNNEQYF.

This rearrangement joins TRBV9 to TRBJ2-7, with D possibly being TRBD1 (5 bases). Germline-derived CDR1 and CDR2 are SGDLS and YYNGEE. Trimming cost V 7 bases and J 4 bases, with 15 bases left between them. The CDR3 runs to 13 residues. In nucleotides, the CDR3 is TGTGCCAGCTCACCAGGGATCCTATACGAGCAGTACTTC. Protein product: CASSPGILYEQYF.

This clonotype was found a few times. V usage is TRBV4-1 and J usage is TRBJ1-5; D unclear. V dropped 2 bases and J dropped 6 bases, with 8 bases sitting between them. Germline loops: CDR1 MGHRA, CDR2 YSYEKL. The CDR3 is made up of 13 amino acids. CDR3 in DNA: TGCGCCAGCAGCCAATTTGAGGGTCAGCCCCAGCATTTT. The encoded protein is CASSQFEGQPQHF.

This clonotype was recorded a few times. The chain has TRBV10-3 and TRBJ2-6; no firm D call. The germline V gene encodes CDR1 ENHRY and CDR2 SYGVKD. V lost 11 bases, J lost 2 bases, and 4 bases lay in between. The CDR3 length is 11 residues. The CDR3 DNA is TGTGCCGCTACTGGGGCCAACGTCCTGACTTTC. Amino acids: CAATGANVLTF.

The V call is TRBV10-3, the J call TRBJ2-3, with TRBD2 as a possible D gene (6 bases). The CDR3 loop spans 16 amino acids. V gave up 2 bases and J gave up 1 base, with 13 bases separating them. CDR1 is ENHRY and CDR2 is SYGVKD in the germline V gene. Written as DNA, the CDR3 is TGTGCCATCAGTGAGGAAGCGGGCCTCGGCACAGATACGCAGTATTTT. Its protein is CAISEEAGLGTDTQYF.

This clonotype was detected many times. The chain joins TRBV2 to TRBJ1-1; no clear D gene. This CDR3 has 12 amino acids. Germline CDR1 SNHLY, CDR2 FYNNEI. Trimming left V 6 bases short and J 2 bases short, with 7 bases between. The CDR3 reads CASRWGNTEAFF. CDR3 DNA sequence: TGTGCCAGCAGATGGGGAAACACTGAAGCTTTCTTT.

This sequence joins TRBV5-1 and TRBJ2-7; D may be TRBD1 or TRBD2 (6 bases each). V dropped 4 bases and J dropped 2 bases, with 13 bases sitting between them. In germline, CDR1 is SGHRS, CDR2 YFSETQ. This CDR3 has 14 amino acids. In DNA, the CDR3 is TGCGCCAGCAGCACGGGGGCCCAGGCCTACGAGCAGTACTTC. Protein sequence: CASSTGAQAYEQYF.

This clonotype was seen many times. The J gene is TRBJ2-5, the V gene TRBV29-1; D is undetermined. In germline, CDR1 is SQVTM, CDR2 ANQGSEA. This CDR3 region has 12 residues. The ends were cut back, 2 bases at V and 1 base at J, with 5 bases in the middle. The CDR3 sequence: CSVERSQETQYF. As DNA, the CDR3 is TGCAGCGTTGAACGGTCCCAAGAGACCCAGTACTTC.

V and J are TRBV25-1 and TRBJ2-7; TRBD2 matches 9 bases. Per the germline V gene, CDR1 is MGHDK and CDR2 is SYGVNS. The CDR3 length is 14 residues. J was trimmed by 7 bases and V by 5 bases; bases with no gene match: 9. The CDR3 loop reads CASSLLSSGIEQYF. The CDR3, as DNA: TGTGCCAGCAGTTTATTATCTAGCGGGATTGAGCAGTACTTC.

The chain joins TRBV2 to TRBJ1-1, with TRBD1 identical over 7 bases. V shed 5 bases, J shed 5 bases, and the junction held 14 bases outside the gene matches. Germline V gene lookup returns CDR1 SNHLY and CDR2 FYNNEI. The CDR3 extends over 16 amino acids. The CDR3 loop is CASSPQGISFGTEAFF. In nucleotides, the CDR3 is TGTGCCAGCAGTCCACAGGGGATCTCTTTCGGGACTGAAGCTTTCTTT.

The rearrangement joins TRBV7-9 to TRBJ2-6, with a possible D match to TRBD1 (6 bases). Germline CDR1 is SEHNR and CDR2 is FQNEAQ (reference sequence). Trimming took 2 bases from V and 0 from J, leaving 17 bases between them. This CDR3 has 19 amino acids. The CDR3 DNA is TGTGCCAGCAGCTTAACAGGGACGGAGCAGTACTCTGGGGCCAACGTCCTGACTTTC. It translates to CASSLTGTEQYSGANVLTF.

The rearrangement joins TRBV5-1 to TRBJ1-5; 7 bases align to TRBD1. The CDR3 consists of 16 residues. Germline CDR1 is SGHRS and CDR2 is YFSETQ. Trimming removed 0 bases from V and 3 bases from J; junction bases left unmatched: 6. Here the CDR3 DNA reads TGCGCCAGCAGCTTGGGGAGACAGGGACTCAATCAGCCCCAGCATTTT. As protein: CASSLGRQGLNQPQHF.

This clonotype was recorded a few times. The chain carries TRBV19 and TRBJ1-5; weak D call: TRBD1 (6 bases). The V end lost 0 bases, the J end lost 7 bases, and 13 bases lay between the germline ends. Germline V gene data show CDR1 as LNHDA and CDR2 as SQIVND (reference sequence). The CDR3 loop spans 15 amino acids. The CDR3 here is CASSIEGRGHQPQHF. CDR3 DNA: TGTGCCAGTAGTATAGAGGGCAGGGGTCACCAGCCCCAGCATTTT.

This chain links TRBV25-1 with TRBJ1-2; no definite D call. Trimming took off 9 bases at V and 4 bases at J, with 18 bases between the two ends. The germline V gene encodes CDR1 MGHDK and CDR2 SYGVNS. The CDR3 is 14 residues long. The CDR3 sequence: CASPDGVVIYGYTF. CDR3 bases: TGTGCCAGTCCTGACGGGGTTGTGATCTATGGCTACACCTTC.

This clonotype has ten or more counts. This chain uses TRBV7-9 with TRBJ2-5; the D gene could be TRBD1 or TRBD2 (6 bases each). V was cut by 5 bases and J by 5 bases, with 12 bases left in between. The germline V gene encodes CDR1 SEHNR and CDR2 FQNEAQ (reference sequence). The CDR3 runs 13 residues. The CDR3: CASSNRAGETQYF. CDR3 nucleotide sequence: TGTGCCAGCAGCAACAGGGCGGGGGAGACCCAGTACTTC. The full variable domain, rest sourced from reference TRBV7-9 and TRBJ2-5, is DTGVSQNPRHKITKRGQNVTFRCDPISEHNRLYWYRQTLGQGPEFLTYFQNEAQLEKSRLLSDRFSAERPKGSFSTLEIQRTEQGDSAMYLCASSNRAGETQYFGPGTRLLVL.

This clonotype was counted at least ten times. CDR3 DNA: TGTGCCAGCAGCCAAACTCTCGGGGCCAACGTCCTGACTTTC. Its protein is CASSQTLGANVLTF. This chain joins TRBV11-2 and TRBJ2-6; D remains ambiguous. V gave up 5 bases and J gave up 4 bases, with 9 bases separating them. Germline V gene data show CDR1 as SGHAT and CDR2 as FQNNGV. The CDR3 contains 14 residues.

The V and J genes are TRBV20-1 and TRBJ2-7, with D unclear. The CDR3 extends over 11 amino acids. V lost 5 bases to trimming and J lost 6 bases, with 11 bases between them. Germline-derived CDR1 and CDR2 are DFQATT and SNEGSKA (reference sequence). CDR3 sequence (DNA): TGCAGTGCTGGCCATAGCATCGAGCAGTACTTC. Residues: CSAGHSIEQYF.